Each of the 12 T cell receptor beta chains below was sequenced from the same sample in a study of blood T cell repertoires in COVID-19. The repertoire was sequenced with immunoSEQ multiplex PCR; TCRdb's copy has only in-frame clones and lacks some. The sample lists 290,000 or so clones, nearly 90% occurring once. The source material was PBMCs or T cells enriched from blood (not recorded which). The receptor source for this set is a woman younger than 35 with acute COVID-19.

This sequence joins TRBV5-1 and TRBJ1-1; no firm D call. The germline gives CDR1 SGHRS, CDR2 YFSETQ. With 4 bases removed from V and 8 bases from J, the gap between germline ends came to 9 bases. This CDR3 region has 11 residues. The CDR3 spells CASSLGSEAFF. CDR3 bases: TGCGCCAGCAGCCTAGGTTCCGAAGCTTTCTTT.

The CDR3 is CASSYGGSDTQYF. In nucleotides, the CDR3 is TGCGCCAGCAGTTACGGAGGCTCAGATACGCAGTATTTT. The chain carries TRBV5-1 and TRBJ2-3; D might be TRBD2 (5 bases). This CDR3 has 13 amino acids. With 5 bases removed from V and 4 bases from J, the gap between germline ends came to 11 bases. From germline, CDR1 is SGHRS and CDR2 YFSETQ.

The rearrangement joins TRBV2 to TRBJ1-6; tentative D call: TRBD1 (6 bases). V was pared by 3 bases and J by 7 bases, with 13 bases between. CDR1 and CDR2 from the germline V gene are SNHLY and FYNNEI. CDR3 length equals 15 residues. The CDR3 sequence is CASSDNRVENSPLHF. The CDR3 nucleotides are TGTGCCAGCAGTGATAACAGGGTAGAGAATTCACCCCTCCACTTT.

This sequence joins TRBV24-1 and TRBJ2-3; weak D call: TRBD1 (5 bases). Trimming stripped 4 bases from V and 7 bases from J, with 14 bases between. The CDR3 is 14 residues long. Germline CDR1 reads KGHDR; CDR2 reads SFDVKD. CDR3 bases: TGTGCCACCAGTGACTCGACAGACAGCAATACGCAGTATTTT. This translates into CATSDSTDSNTQYF.

The chain has TRBV7-9 and TRBJ1-4; 7 bases align to TRBD1. V was pared by 4 bases and J by 1 base, with 6 bases of the junction left unmatched. This CDR3 has 16 residues. Germline CDR1 reads SEHNR; CDR2 reads FQNEAQ (reference sequence). The CDR3 sequence is CASSSRSGGTNEKLFF. Written as DNA, the CDR3 is TGTGCCAGCAGCTCAAGATCAGGGGGAACTAATGAAAAACTGTTTTTT.

This chain connects TRBV19 to TRBJ2-5; 11 bases align to TRBD2. This CDR3 spans 17 amino acids. The V gene end was trimmed by 4 bases and the J gene end by 2 bases; junction bases not matched to a gene: 9. Germline values: CDR1 LNHDA, CDR2 SQIVND (reference sequence). The CDR3 DNA reads TGTGCCAGTAGTAGGTCCGGGACTAGCGGTGATCAAGAGACCCAGTACTTC. Translation gives CASSRSGTSGDQETQYF.

V is TRBV3-1 (or the pseudogene TRBV3-2) and J is TRBJ2-3; the D gene is possibly TRBD2 (6 bases). CDR1 and CDR2 from the germline V gene are LGHDT and YNNKEL (reference sequence). V dropped 6 bases and J dropped 3 bases, with 16 bases sitting between them. CDR3 length: 15 amino acids. The CDR3 protein is CASSAYRERTDTQYF. In nucleotides, the CDR3 is TGTGCCAGCAGTGCGTACCGGGAGAGGACAGATACGCAGTATTTT.

The V gene is TRBV7-2, the J gene TRBJ1-5; TRBD1 agrees at 9 bases. The J segment lost 7 bases and the V segment lost 5 bases, leaving 6 bases of the junction unmatched. The CDR3 runs 14 residues. Germline loops: CDR1 SGHTA, CDR2 FQGNSA. The CDR3 DNA follows: TGTGCCAGCAGCCCGGGACAGGGCTCGCAGCCCCAGCATTTT. Translated, it gives CASSPGQGSQPQHF.

A word on this clone: The same CDR3 is also encoded by other DNA sequences in this sample. The chain carries TRBV27 and TRBJ2-5; 9 bases are a match to TRBD2. CDR3 length: 15 amino acids. Germline-derived CDR1 and CDR2 are MNHEY and SMNVEV (reference sequence). V lost 0 bases, J lost 5 bases, and 4 bases stayed unmatched. In DNA, the CDR3 is TGTGCCAGCAGTTTATCGGCGGGAGGGCGGGAGACCCAGTACTTC. As protein: CASSLSAGGRETQYF.

The rearrangement joins TRBV24-1 to TRBJ1-6; TRBD1 matches at 7 bases. Germline assignment: CDR1 KGHDR and CDR2 SFDVKD. J lost 7 bases, V lost 2 bases, and 4 bases had no gene match. This CDR3 spans 15 amino acids. CDR3 DNA sequence: TGTGCCACCAGTGATTCCGGGACAGCGAATTCACCCCTCCACTTT. As protein: CATSDSGTANSPLHF.

This sequence joins TRBV28 and TRBJ2-4, with 8 bases fitting TRBD1. The CDR3 spans 19 residues. V dropped 3 bases and J dropped 10; count of bases not matched to a gene: 23. The germline V gene has CDR1 MDHEN and CDR2 SYDVKM. The CDR3 loop reads CASSFPSTGQGGWHPIQYF. CDR3 nucleotides: TGTGCCAGCAGTTTCCCAAGTACCGGACAGGGTGGATGGCACCCTATTCAGTACTTC.

The V and J genes are TRBV28 and TRBJ2-1; 9 bases are a match to TRBD2. This CDR3 spans 15 amino acids. V lost 5 bases and J lost 4; bases outside the gene matches: 6. The germline V gene encodes CDR1 MDHEN and CDR2 SYDVKM. CDR3 in amino acids: CASSTWTSAYNEQFF. The CDR3 DNA follows: TGTGCCAGCAGTACTTGGACTAGCGCATACAATGAGCAGTTCTTC.